This TCR delta chain was sequenced for a study of Vδ1+ human thymocytes. Study-wide points: TRD repertoires were essentially private, unlike widely shared TRG clonotypes. In the thymus, TRG and TRD repertoires looked highly polyclonal with Gaussian CDR3 lengths.

Thymocytes were sorted as CD3+ TCRVdelta1+ TCRVdelta2- after alphabeta T cell depletion. CDR3 length: 19 amino acids. V lost 1 base to trimming and J lost 7 bases; unmatched junction nucleotides: 21. CDR1 TSWWSYY and CDR2 QGS come from the germline V gene. Extracted RNA was reverse transcribed into cDNA. Multiplex PCR used pooled V-gene forward primers and a constant-region reverse primer to amplify CDR3s. TCRdb re-analyzed the multiplex PCR reads via CATT. There are 23,000 or so delta-chain clones in the sample; about 31% occur only once, and 1.6% lies in the top ten. In its sample, this clone was seen a few times. Antigen: not known.

This sequence joins TRDV1 and TRDJ1, with 7 bases aligning to TRDD3. Sequenced input: Vdelta1+ gamma-delta thymocytes from the thymus. Subset here: FACS-sorted CD3+ TCRalphabeta- TCRVdelta1+ TCRVdelta2- thymocytes. This TCR came from a boy less than two years old who had congenital heart surgery. CDR3 sequence (DNA): TGTGCTCTTGGGGAACGCTACGAACTGGGGACCAAAGGGGGGGGTAAACTCATCTTT. Translation: CALGERYELGTKGGGKLIF.